This passage covers 16 T cell receptor beta chains from one sample sequenced in a study of a mutant IDH1 vaccine in newly diagnosed glioma. The time point was: week 47, end of study. Vaccination used 300 ug of mutant IDH1 20-mer peptide per dose, with topical imiquimod. Generated by immunoSEQ multiplex PCR, the TCRdb table keeps only in-frame clones and is missing some. The sample lists more than 50,000 clones; 65% were seen once. For these receptors, no antigen is known. The sample was peripheral blood mononuclear cells (PBMCs), taken from a glioma patient whose treatment included an IDH1 peptide vaccine. The receptors were gathered from a man aged 40-49 years with glioma. Some clones in this sample may be carry-over from other donors' samples.

The CDR3 protein is CASSVPGQGHHGYTF. The CDR3, as DNA: TGTGCCAGCAGTGTCCCGGGACAGGGGCATCATGGCTACACCTTC. The chain has TRBV2 and TRBJ1-2; 10 bases map to TRBD1. The CDR3 spans 15 residues. The junction had 8 bases not matched to a gene; V was cut back by 4 bases and J by 6 bases. Germline V lookup: CDR1 SNHLY, CDR2 FYNNEI.

This clone was observed a handful of times. The J gene is TRBJ1-2, the V gene TRBV15, with D possibly TRBD1 on 5 matching bases. V was cut by 3 bases and J by 8 bases, with 13 bases left in between. Germline V gene sequence: CDR1 LNHNV, CDR2 YYDKDF (reference sequence). The length of the CDR3 is 13 residues. In DNA, the CDR3 is TGTGCCACCAGCAGGGGGGAACGGTGGGGCTACACCTTC. It specifies CATSRGERWGYTF.

V is TRBV6-5 and J is TRBJ1-5, with 9 bases lining up with TRBD1. V dropped 6 bases and J dropped 4; count of bases not matched to a gene: 7. The CDR3 has 15 amino acids. The germline CDR1 and CDR2 sequences are MNHEY and SVGAGI. CDR3 protein: CASRPGQGPNQPQHF. Written as DNA, the CDR3 is TGTGCCAGCAGACCGGGACAGGGCCCAAATCAGCCCCAGCATTTT.

The rearrangement joins TRBV14 to TRBJ2-5, with D maybe TRBD2 (5 bases). Germline lookup yields CDR1 SGHDN and CDR2 FVKESK. The CDR3 extends over 13 amino acids. V lost 5 bases and J 7 bases, leaving 14 bases between the germline ends. The CDR3 loop is CASSGQEVGTQYF. The DNA of the CDR3 is TGTGCCAGCAGCGGCCAGGAGGTTGGGACCCAGTACTTC.

The V gene is TRBV10-3, the J gene TRBJ1-1; D call uncertain. V was cut by 4 bases and J by 2 bases, with 5 bases left in between. This CDR3 contains 12 residues. The germline CDR1 and CDR2 sequences are ENHRY and SYGVKD. The CDR3 region has the DNA TGTGCCATCAGTGCCAGCAACACTGAAGCTTTCTTT. Translated: CAISASNTEAFF.

DNA for the CDR3: TGCAGCGTTCCCTACTTATCGCCAGATACGCAGTATTTT. It is translated as CSVPYLSPDTQYF. The chain combines TRBV29-1 with TRBJ2-3; unclear D gene. V lost 5 bases and J 4 bases, leaving 13 bases between the germline ends. The CDR3 consists of 13 residues. The germline gives CDR1 SQVTM, CDR2 ANQGSEA.

This chain uses TRBV7-9 with TRBJ1-4; D gene ambiguous. Per the germline V gene, CDR1 is SEHNR and CDR2 is FQNEAQ (reference sequence). The CDR3 has 15 residues. The V and J ends lost 1 base and 0 bases respectively, with 6 bases between them. The CDR3 DNA reads TGTGCCAGCAGCTTAGTCGCTTCAACTAATGAAAAACTGTTTTTT. It translates to CASSLVASTNEKLFF.

The V gene is TRBV5-4, the J gene TRBJ1-3; 10 positions match TRBD1. CDR1 and CDR2 from the germline V gene are SGHNT and YYREEE (reference sequence). V dropped 0 bases and J dropped 4; count of bases not matched to a gene: 4. CDR3 length equals 16 residues. CDR3 sequence (DNA): TGTGCCAGCAGCTTGGGACAGGGGGCTGCCGGAAACACCATATATTTT. This translates into CASSLGQGAAGNTIYF.

The chain combines TRBV18 with TRBJ2-2; the D is unclear. In germline, CDR1 is KGHSH, CDR2 LQKENI. This CDR3 has 13 amino acids. Trimming took off 2 bases at V and 6 bases at J, with 7 bases between the two ends. The chain's CDR3 is CASSPTRPGELFF. The CDR3, as DNA: TGTGCCAGCTCACCAACCCGGCCCGGGGAGCTGTTTTTT.

The CDR3 reads CASSFQGTGELFF. The DNA for the CDR3 is TGCGCCAGCAGCTTTCAGGGGACCGGGGAGCTGTTTTTT. V is TRBV5-1 and J is TRBJ2-2, with D perhaps matching TRBD1 (6 bases). Germline CDR1 is SGHRS and CDR2 is YFSETQ. The V gene lost 2 bases and the J gene lost 5 bases, with 7 bases spanning the gap. This CDR3 has 13 amino acids.

The chain combines TRBV7-2 with TRBJ1-2; 9 positions match TRBD1. Germline CDR1 is SGHTA and CDR2 is FQGNSA. With 1 base clipped from V and 8 bases from J, the junction kept 11 bases outside the gene matches. The CDR3 loop spans 16 amino acids. DNA of the CDR3: TGTGCCAGCAGCTTAGGGGGACAGGGTCTACAAAAGGGCTACACCTTC. Translated, it gives CASSLGGQGLQKGYTF.

The gene calls are TRBV4-2 and TRBJ1-5; 8 positions match TRBD1. The V segment lost 0 bases and the J segment 7 bases; nucleotides outside the gene matches: 5. CDR3 length: 15 residues. The germline V gene encodes CDR1 LGHNA and CDR2 YNFKEQ. The CDR3 DNA is TGTGCCAGCAGCCAAGAACGACAGGGGAACCAGCCCCAGCATTTT. The encoded protein is CASSQERQGNQPQHF.

The V gene is TRBV7-9, the J gene TRBJ1-4, with 8 bases aligning to TRBD1. The V segment lost 4 bases and the J segment 7 bases; nucleotides outside the gene matches: 8. The CDR3 is made up of 15 amino acids. In germline, CDR1 is SEHNR, CDR2 FQNEAQ (reference sequence). CDR3 loop: CASSSYGQGSEKLFF. The CDR3 DNA is TGTGCCAGCAGCTCTTATGGACAGGGAAGTGAAAAACTGTTTTTT.

V gene TRBV5-1 combines with J gene TRBJ2-7; TRBD2 is a possible D gene (6 bases). The CDR3 runs to 14 residues. Germline V CDR1 and CDR2: SGHRS, YFSETQ. Between the trimmed V and J ends, which lost 3 bases and 3 bases, there was a span of 13 bases. The CDR3 reads CASSWGTGHYEQYF. CDR3 nucleotides: TGCGCCAGCAGCTGGGGGACTGGGCACTACGAGCAGTACTTC.

This sequence joins TRBV19 and TRBJ1-1, with D possibly being TRBD1 (5 bases). V gave up 7 bases and J gave up 4 bases, with 16 bases separating them. Germline CDR1 LNHDA, CDR2 SQIVND (reference sequence). The CDR3 covers 14 residues. The CDR3: CASILPGGGTEAFF. The CDR3 DNA sequence: TGTGCCAGTATCCTTCCGGGGGGAGGCACTGAAGCTTTCTTT.

CDR3 nucleotides: TGTGCCAGCAGCTCCGGACAGGGGAATGGGTACGAGCAGTACTTC. Encoded protein: CASSSGQGNGYEQYF. The V and J genes are TRBV5-4 and TRBJ2-7; the match to TRBD1 covers 9 bases. J gave up 4 bases and V 3 bases, and 8 bases lay outside the gene matches. The CDR3 consists of 15 residues. Germline V gene lookup returns CDR1 SGHNT and CDR2 YYREEE (reference sequence).